A selection of T cell receptor beta chains follows, all from one sample in a study of blood T cell repertoires in COVID-19. This table comes from immunoSEQ multiplex PCR, and its TCRdb copy is limited to in-frame clones, with some not included. Of more than 40,000 clones listed, about 88% are singletons. Sequencing used peripheral blood. These receptors all come from a man in his forties or fifties with active COVID-19. Each CDR3 is given with its conserved first and last residue. The D gene is left open where the match is weak. A row's size may be missing; if present it is once, few, many or a size class.

v_call	d_call	clone_size	cdr3_length	j_call	cdr3_aa	cdr3_nt
TRBV5-8	TRBD1	.	18	TRBJ2-7	CASNTGQGGPRLSYEQYF	TGTGCCAGCAACACCGGACAGGGGGGACCACGGCTTTCCTACGAGCAGTACTTC
TRBV18	TRBD2	.	14	TRBJ2-7	CASSQTSGGYEQYF	TGTGCCAGCTCGCAGACTAGCGGGGGCTACGAGCAGTACTTC
TRBV12-3/TRBV12-4	.	.	13	TRBJ2-7	CASSYRDSYEQYF	TGTGCCAGCAGTTACAGAGACTCCTACGAGCAGTACTTC
TRBV12-3/TRBV12-4	TRBD2	.	13	TRBJ2-7	CATPGTSRYEQYF	TGTGCCACCCCGGGGACTAGCCGTTACGAGCAGTACTTC
TRBV19	.	.	12	TRBJ2-7	CASSVQGYEQYF	TGTGCCAGTAGCGTACAGGGTTACGAGCAGTACTTC
TRBV18	TRBD2	.	16	TRBJ2-1	CASSPSGRYIRGEQFF	TGTGCCAGCTCCCCCAGCGGGAGGTATATACGTGGTGAGCAGTTCTTC
TRBV19	TRBD1	.	16	TRBJ1-1	CASSIRGQGVNTEAFF	TGTGCCAGTAGTATACGAGGACAGGGGGTGAACACTGAAGCTTTCTTT
TRBV19	.	.	10	TRBJ2-3	CATRGDTQYF	TGTGCCACCAGAGGGGATACGCAGTATTTT
TRBV10-1	.	once	17	TRBJ1-2	CASSVQGTPVRIYGYTF	TGCGCCAGCAGTGTCCAAGGGACACCGGTCCGAATCTATGGCTACACCTTC
TRBV10-3	TRBD2	.	14	TRBJ2-5	CAISGLAGAETQYF	TGTGCCATCAGTGGACTAGCGGGGGCAGAGACCCAGTACTTC
TRBV2	.	.	16	TRBJ1-4	CASSEAQSRTNEKLFF	TGTGCCAGCAGTGAAGCGCAGAGTCGGACAAATGAAAAACTGTTTTTT
TRBV5-6	TRBD2	.	16	TRBJ2-3	CASSFGTGLARDTQYF	TGTGCCAGCAGCTTCGGTACGGGACTAGCACGAGATACGCAGTATTTT
TRBV7-8	.	.	14	TRBJ2-7	CASSLRGRTYEQYF	TGTGCCAGCAGCTTACGAGGGCGCACCTACGAGCAGTACTTC
TRBV9	.	once	18	TRBJ1-1	CASSVAPRTSTGSTEAFF	TGTGCCAGCAGCGTAGCTCCAAGGACTTCCACCGGGAGCACTGAAGCTTTCTTT
TRBV2	.	few	13	TRBJ2-5	CASSEHSQETQYF	TGTGCCAGCAGTGAACACAGCCAAGAGACCCAGTACTTC
TRBV24-1	TRBD1	.	15	TRBJ2-1	CATSDPGTGIYEQFF	TGTGCCACCAGTGATCCTGGGACAGGGATTTATGAGCAGTTCTTC
TRBV5-5	TRBD2	.	16	TRBJ2-1	CASSRTSGGYYNEQFF	TGTGCCAGCAGCCGGACTAGCGGGGGCTACTACAATGAGCAGTTCTTC
TRBV10-1	.	.	13	TRBJ2-7	CASSEPGSYEQYF	TGCGCCAGCAGTGAACCAGGTTCCTACGAGCAGTACTTC
TRBV6-2/TRBV6-3	TRBD1	.	14	TRBJ1-1	CASSRQTGAPIAFF	TGTGCCAGCAGTCGACAGACAGGGGCGCCTATCGCTTTCTTT
TRBV7-9	.	.	15	TRBJ2-1	CASSPGSITVHEQFF	TGTGCCAGCAGCCCCGGGTCGATAACGGTCCATGAGCAGTTCTTC
TRBV4-2	.	.	16	TRBJ1-2	CASSLSTVAANYGYTF	TGTGCCAGCAGCCTTTCGACAGTAGCAGCTAACTATGGCTACACCTTC
TRBV6-6	TRBD1	.	14	TRBJ1-2	CASSLSGTGNGYTF	TGTGCCAGCAGTCTGTCCGGGACAGGGAATGGCTACACCTTC
TRBV9	.	.	14	TRBJ2-7	CASSQNSLTYEQYF	TGTGCCAGCAGCCAAAACAGCCTTACCTACGAGCAGTACTTC
TRBV19	.	few	14	TRBJ2-5	CASSALEGSETQYF	TGTGCCAGTAGTGCACTAGAAGGCTCGGAGACCCAGTACTTC
TRBV28	.	.	13	TRBJ1-5	CASRGERNQPQHF	TGTGCCAGCAGGGGCGAGAGAAATCAGCCCCAGCATTTT
TRBV7-7	TRBD1	.	15	TRBJ2-7	CASSSGTGPAYEQYF	TGTGCCAGCAGCTCGGGGACAGGGCCCGCCTACGAGCAGTACTTC
TRBV6-6	TRBD2	.	15	TRBJ2-3	CASSYSRGGVDTQYF	TGTGCCAGCAGTTATTCACGGGGGGGCGTGGATACGCAGTATTTT
TRBV5-6	.	.	15	TRBJ1-2	CASSLVPNGASGYTF	TGTGCCAGCAGCTTGGTCCCAAATGGGGCCTCTGGCTACACCTTC
TRBV7-9	TRBD2	.	16	TRBJ2-1	CASSELAGGQYNEQFF	TGTGCCAGCAGCGAACTAGCGGGGGGGCAATACAATGAGCAGTTCTTC
TRBV12-3/TRBV12-4	.	.	13	TRBJ1-5	CASRGGDNQPQHF	TGTGCCAGCCGGGGGGGTGACAATCAGCCCCAGCATTTT
TRBV6-4	.	.	15	TRBJ2-2	CASSQGDLNTGELFF	TGTGCCAGCAGTCAAGGGGACTTAAACACCGGGGAGCTGTTTTTT
TRBV10-3	.	.	12	TRBJ2-1	CAISDQLNEQFF	TGTGCCATCAGTGACCAACTAAATGAGCAGTTCTTC
TRBV5-1	.	.	16	TRBJ1-3	CASSLVDTDSGNTIYF	TGCGCCAGCAGCTTGGTTGACACTGACTCTGGAAACACCATATATTTT
TRBV6-2/TRBV6-3	.	.	15	TRBJ2-7	CASSYEDGVLYEQYF	TGTGCCAGCAGTTACGAGGACGGGGTTCTGTACGAGCAGTACTTC
TRBV12-3/TRBV12-4	TRBD1	.	12	TRBJ1-2	CASSQNRGGNTF	TGTGCCAGCAGCCAGAACAGGGGGGGGAACACCTTC
TRBV19	.	.	14	TRBJ1-1	CASSLWAVNTEAFF	TGTGCCAGTAGTCTCTGGGCCGTGAACACTGAAGCTTTCTTT
TRBV6-1	.	.	12	TRBJ2-3	CASSDRGDTQYF	TGTGCCAGCAGTGACCGCGGTGATACGCAGTATTTT
TRBV20-1	TRBD2	few	11	TRBJ2-3	CSARDYDTQYF	TGCAGTGCCCGGGACTACGATACGCAGTATTTT
TRBV2	TRBD2	once	16	TRBJ2-7	CASSEGSWVGGYEQYF	TGTGCCAGCAGTGAAGGTAGCTGGGTGGGGGGGTACGAGCAGTACTTC
TRBV5-1	.	.	15	TRBJ2-1	CASSTASSSYNEQFF	TGCGCCAGCAGTACGGCATCTAGCTCCTACAATGAGCAGTTCTTC
TRBV5-1	.	.	18	TRBJ2-6	CASSLRGGTFSGANVLTF	TGCGCCAGCAGCTTGCGTGGGGGCACCTTCTCTGGGGCCAACGTCCTGACTTTC
TRBV6-5	.	.	14	TRBJ1-2	CASTRGPWDYGYTF	TGTGCCAGCACCAGGGGACCTTGGGACTATGGCTACACCTTC
TRBV9	.	.	13	TRBJ1-2	CASSVESGYGYTF	TGTGCCAGCAGCGTAGAGAGCGGCTATGGCTACACCTTC
TRBV10-3	TRBD1	.	14	TRBJ1-2	CAISDEQGGNGYTF	TGTGCCATCAGTGACGAACAGGGGGGTAATGGCTACACCTTC
TRBV2	TRBD2	.	16	TRBJ2-3	CASSSGGAGAADTQYF	TGTGCCAGCAGCTCCGGGGGGGCGGGGGCGGCAGATACGCAGTATTTT
TRBV2	.	.	14	TRBJ1-1	CASSEWAMNTEAFF	TGTGCCAGCAGTGAATGGGCGATGAACACTGAAGCTTTCTTT
TRBV7-8	TRBD2	.	14	TRBJ2-5	CASTSGGALETQYF	TGTGCCAGCACTAGCGGGGGGGCATTAGAGACCCAGTACTTC
TRBV27	TRBD2	.	15	TRBJ2-7	CASSLFGGDPYEQYF	TGTGCCAGCAGTTTATTTGGGGGGGACCCCTACGAGCAGTACTTC
TRBV4-1	.	.	15	TRBJ2-1	CASSQVRGNYNEQFF	TGCGCCAGCAGCCAAGTCCGCGGCAACTACAATGAGCAGTTCTTC
TRBV7-9	.	once	15	TRBJ1-4	CASSLAGGAGEKLFF	TGTGCCAGCAGCTTAGCGGGAGGGGCCGGGGAAAAACTGTTTTTT
TRBV6-1	.	.	14	TRBJ1-2	CASSESGLDDGYTF	TGTGCCAGCAGTGAAAGCGGGCTCGACGACGGCTACACCTTC